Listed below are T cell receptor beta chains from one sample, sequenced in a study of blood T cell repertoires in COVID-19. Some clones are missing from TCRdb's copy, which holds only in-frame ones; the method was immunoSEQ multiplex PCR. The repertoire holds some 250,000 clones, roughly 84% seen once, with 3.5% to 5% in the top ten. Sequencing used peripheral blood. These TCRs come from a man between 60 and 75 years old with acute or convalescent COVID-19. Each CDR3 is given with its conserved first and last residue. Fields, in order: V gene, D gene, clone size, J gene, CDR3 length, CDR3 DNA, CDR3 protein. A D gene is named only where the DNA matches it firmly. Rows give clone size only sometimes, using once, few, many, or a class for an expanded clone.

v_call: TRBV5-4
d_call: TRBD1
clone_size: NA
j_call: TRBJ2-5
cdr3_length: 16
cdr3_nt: TGTGCCAGCAGCTTGTCCACAGGGGGAGGACAAGAGACCCAGTACTTC
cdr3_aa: CASSLSTGGGQETQYF

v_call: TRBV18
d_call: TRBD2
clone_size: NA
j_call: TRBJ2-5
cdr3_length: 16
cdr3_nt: TGTGCCAGCTCCCCGATAGCGGGGGACGCCAAGAGTGCCCAGTACTTC
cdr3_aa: CASSPIAGDAKSAQYF

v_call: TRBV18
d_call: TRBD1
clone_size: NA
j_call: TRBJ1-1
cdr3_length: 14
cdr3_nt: TGTGCCAGCTCACCGGGACAGGGTAACACTGAAGCTTTCTTT
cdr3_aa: CASSPGQGNTEAFF

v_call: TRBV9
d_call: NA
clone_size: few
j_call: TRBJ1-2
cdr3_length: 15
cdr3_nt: TGTGCCAGCAGCGTATCCGGGATCACTAACTATGGCTACACCTTC
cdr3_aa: CASSVSGITNYGYTF

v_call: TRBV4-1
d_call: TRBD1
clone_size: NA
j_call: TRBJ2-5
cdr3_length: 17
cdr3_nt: TGCGCCAGCAGCCAAGTAGGGACAGGGCGAGCCTTAGAGACCCAGTACTTC
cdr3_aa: CASSQVGTGRALETQYF

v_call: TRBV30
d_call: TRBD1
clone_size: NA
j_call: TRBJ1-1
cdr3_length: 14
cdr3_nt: TGTGCCTGGAGTAAACAGGGGGCAGGGACTGAAGCTTTCTTT
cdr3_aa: CAWSKQGAGTEAFF

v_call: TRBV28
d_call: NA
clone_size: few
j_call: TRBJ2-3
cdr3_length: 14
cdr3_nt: TGTGCCAGCAGTTCCGCAGACAGAGCAGATACGCAGTATTTT
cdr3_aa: CASSSADRADTQYF

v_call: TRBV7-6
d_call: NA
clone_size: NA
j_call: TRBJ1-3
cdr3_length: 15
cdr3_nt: TGTGCCAGCAGACGCGACAGTGTCTCTGGAAACACCATATATTTT
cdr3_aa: CASRRDSVSGNTIYF

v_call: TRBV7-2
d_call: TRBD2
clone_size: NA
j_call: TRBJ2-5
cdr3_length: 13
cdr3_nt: TGTGCCAGCACCACCGGGAGGCCAGAGACCCAGTACTTC
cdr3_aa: CASTTGRPETQYF

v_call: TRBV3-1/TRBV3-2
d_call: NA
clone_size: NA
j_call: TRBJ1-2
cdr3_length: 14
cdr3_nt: TGTGCCAGCAGCCATAGGGTACCGCGGGGTGGCTACACCTTC
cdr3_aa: CASSHRVPRGGYTF

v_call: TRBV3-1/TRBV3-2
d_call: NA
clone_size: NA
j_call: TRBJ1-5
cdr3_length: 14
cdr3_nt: TGTGCCAGCAGCCAAGAACAGGGCAAGCAGCCCCAGCATTTT
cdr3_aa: CASSQEQGKQPQHF

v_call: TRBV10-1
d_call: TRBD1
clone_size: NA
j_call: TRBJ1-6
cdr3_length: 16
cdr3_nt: TGCGCCAGCAGTGGTGGGACAGCGGGAGATAATTCACCCCTCCACTTT
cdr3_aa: CASSGGTAGDNSPLHF

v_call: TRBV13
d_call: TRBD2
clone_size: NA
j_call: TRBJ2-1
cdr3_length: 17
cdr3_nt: TGTGCCAGCAGTCACTCGGAGTCCCGGGGAGGGTACAATGAGCAGTTCTTC
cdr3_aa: CASSHSESRGGYNEQFF

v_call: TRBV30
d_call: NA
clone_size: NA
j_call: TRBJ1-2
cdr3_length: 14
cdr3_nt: TGTGCCTGGACGGGGGGGCTGGCAGACTATGGCTACACCTTC
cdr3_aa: CAWTGGLADYGYTF

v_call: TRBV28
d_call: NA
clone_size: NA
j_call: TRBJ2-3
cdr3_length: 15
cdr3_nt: TGTGCCAGCAGTTTGGCGGCGGAGGGGACAGATACGCAGTATTTT
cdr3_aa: CASSLAAEGTDTQYF

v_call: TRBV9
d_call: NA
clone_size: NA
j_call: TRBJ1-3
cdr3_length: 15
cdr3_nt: TGTGCCAGCAGCGCCTCAACCGGGACTCCAAACACCATATATTTT
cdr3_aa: CASSASTGTPNTIYF

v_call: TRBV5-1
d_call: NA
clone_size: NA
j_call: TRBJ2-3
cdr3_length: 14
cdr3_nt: TGCGCCAGCGGCACTGGGGGCTCAACAGATACGCAGTATTTT
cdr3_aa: CASGTGGSTDTQYF

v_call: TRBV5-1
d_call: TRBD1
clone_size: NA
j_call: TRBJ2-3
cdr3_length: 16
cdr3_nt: TGCGCCAGCAGGCGGGACAGGGCAACTAGCACAGATACGCAGTATTTT
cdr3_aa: CASRRDRATSTDTQYF

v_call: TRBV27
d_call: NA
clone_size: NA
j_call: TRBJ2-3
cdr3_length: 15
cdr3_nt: TGTGCCAGCAGTTTGACTGGACTGGGCACAGATACGCAGTATTTT
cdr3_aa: CASSLTGLGTDTQYF

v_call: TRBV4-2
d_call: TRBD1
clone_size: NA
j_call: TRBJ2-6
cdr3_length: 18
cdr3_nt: TGTGCCAGCAGCCGCACACAGGGGGCGGCCTCTGGGGCCAACGTCCTGACTTTC
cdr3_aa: CASSRTQGAASGANVLTF

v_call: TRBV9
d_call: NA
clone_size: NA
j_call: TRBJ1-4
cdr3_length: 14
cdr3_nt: TGTGCCAGCAGCGTAGACCAGGCCACCGAAAAACTGTTTTTT
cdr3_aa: CASSVDQATEKLFF

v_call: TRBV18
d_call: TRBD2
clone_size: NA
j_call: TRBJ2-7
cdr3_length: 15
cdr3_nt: TGTGCCAGCTCACCACCGGCACTAGCGGGCTACGAGCAGTACTTC
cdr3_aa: CASSPPALAGYEQYF

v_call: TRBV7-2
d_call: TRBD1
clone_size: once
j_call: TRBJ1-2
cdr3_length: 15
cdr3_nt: TGTGCCAGCAGCTCCAGTTGGACAGGGGGCGACGGCTACACCTTC
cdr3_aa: CASSSSWTGGDGYTF

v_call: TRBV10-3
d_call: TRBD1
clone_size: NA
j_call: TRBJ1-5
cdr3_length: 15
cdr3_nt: TGTGCCATCAGTGAAGGGACAGGGGGCGGTCAGCCCCAGCATTTT
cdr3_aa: CAISEGTGGGQPQHF

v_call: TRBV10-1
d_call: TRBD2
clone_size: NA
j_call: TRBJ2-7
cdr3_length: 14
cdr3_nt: TGCGCCAGCAGTGTGGCTAGCGGACTTTACGAGCAGTACTTC
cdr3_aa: CASSVASGLYEQYF

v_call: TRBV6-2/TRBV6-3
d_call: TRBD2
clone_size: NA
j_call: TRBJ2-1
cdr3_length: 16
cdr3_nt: TGTGCCAGCAGTTACGATAGCGGGAGTGCCTACAATGAGCAGTTCTTC
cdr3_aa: CASSYDSGSAYNEQFF

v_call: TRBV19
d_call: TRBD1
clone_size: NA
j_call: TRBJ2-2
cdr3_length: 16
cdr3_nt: TGTGCCAGTAGTCCCCCAGGGGGCGGAAACACCGGGGAGCTGTTTTTT
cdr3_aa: CASSPPGGGNTGELFF

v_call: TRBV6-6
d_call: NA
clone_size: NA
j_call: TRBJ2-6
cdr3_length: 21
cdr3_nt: TGTGCCAGCAGCGTACCTCTCACAAAGGGGGACATCCTCTCTGGGGCCAACGTCCTGACTTTC
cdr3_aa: CASSVPLTKGDILSGANVLTF

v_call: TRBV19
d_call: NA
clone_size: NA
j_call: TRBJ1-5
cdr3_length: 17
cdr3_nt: TGTGCCAGTACCAGCTACTGGACTGTCCCGGGGGATCAGCCCCAGCATTTT
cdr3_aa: CASTSYWTVPGDQPQHF

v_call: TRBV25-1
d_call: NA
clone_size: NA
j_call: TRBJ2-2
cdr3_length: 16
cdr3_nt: TGTGCCAGCAGTGACTCAGGGTTCGCGAACACCGGGGAGCTGTTTTTT
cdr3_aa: CASSDSGFANTGELFF

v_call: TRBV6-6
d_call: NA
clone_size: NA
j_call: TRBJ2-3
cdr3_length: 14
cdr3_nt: TGTGCCAGTTTCGCGGTACTAGAGAGGGATACGCAGTATTTT
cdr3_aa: CASFAVLERDTQYF

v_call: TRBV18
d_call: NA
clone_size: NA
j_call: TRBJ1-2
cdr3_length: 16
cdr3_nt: TGTGCCAGCTCACCTAAGAGACAGCAAGATAACTATGGCTACACCTTC
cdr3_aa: CASSPKRQQDNYGYTF

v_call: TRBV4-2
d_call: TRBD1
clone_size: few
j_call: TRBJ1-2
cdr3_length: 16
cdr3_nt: TGTGCCAGCAGCCAAGATATGGGACAGGGGGCTCATGGCTACACCTTC
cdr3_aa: CASSQDMGQGAHGYTF

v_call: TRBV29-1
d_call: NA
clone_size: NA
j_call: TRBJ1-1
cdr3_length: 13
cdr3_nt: TGCAGCGTTGTAAAGGAAGGGGGCACTGAAGCTTTCTTT
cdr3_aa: CSVVKEGGTEAFF

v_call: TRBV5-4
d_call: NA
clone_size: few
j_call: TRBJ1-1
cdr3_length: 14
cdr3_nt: TGTGCCAGCAGTTACGGACAAGGTGGGACTGAAGCTTTCTTT
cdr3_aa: CASSYGQGGTEAFF

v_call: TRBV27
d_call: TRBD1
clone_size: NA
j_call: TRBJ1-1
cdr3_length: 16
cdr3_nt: TGTGCCAGCAGTTCCCTGGCGGACAGGATGAACACTGAAGCTTTCTTT
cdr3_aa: CASSSLADRMNTEAFF

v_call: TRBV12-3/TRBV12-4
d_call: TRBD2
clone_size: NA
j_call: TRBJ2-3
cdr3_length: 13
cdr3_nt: TGTGCCAGCAGTTTCCGGGGGGCAGATACGCAGTATTTT
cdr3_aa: CASSFRGADTQYF

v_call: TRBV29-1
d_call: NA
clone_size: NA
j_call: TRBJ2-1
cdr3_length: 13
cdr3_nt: TGCAGCGTTCAGGGCGGCTCCTACAATGAGCAGTTCTTC
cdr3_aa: CSVQGGSYNEQFF

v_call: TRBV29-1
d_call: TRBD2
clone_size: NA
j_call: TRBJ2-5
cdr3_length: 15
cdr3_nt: TGCAGCGTTGAAGAGAGAACTAGCGCCAGGGAGACCCAGTACTTC
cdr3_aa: CSVEERTSARETQYF

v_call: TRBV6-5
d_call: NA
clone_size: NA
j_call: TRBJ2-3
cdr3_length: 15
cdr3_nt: TGTGCCAGCAGACTTGCGGGGACTAGCACAGATACGCAGTATTTT
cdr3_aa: CASRLAGTSTDTQYF

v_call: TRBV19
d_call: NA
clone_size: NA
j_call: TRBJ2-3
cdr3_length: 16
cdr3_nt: TGTGCCAGTAGTCCTCCCGGGCGGGTGAACACAGATACGCAGTATTTT
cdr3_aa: CASSPPGRVNTDTQYF

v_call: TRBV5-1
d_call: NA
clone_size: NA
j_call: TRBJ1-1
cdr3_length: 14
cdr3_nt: TGCGCCAGCAGCAGGGGATTCTTGAACACTGAAGCTTTCTTT
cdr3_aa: CASSRGFLNTEAFF

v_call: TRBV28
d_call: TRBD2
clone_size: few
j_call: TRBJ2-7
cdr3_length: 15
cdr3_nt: TGTGCCAGCAGTTCAAGACTAGCGGGGGACTACGAGCAGTACTTC
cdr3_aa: CASSSRLAGDYEQYF

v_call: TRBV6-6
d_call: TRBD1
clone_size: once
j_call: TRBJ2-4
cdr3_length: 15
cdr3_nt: TGTGCCAGCAGTCCCCGGGACAGGAGCAAAAACATTCAGTACTTC
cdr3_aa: CASSPRDRSKNIQYF

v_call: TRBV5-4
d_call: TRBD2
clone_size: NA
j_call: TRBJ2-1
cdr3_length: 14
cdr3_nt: TGTGCCAGCAGCGCGGGACTAGCGGGGGGTGAGCAGTTCTTC
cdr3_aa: CASSAGLAGGEQFF

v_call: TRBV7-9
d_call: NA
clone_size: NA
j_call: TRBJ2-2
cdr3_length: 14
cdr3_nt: TGTGCCAGCAGCTTTCTGGGAGTAGGCGGGGAGCTGTTTTTT
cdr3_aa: CASSFLGVGGELFF

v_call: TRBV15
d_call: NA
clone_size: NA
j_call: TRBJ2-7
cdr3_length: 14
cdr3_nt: TGTGCCACCGCTGGTCGCCCCTCCGGTTACGAGCAGTACTTC
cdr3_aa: CATAGRPSGYEQYF